This TCR beta chain was observed in a study of blood T cells in healthy people across ages. The V end lost 7 bases, the J end lost 3 bases, and 9 bases lay between the germline ends. This CDR3 has 13 residues. For the second PCR, which ran for about 7 to 11 cycles, a sample-barcoded 5' primer and a J-beta primer mix were used. TCRdb analysed the 5' RACE reads with MiXCR anew, one entry per CDR3 protein. The table lists roughly 800,000 distinct CDR3 sequences, 20% to 25% of them singletons. The sample also formed part of further work on T cells of mothers and their children.

Source material: blood. The chain combines TRBV12-3 or TRBV12-4 with TRBJ2-2, with D maybe TRBD2 (6 bases). The source is a boy between 10 and 17 years old in good health. DNA of the CDR3: TGTGCCAGCATAAGGGAGGACACCGGGGAGCTGTTTTTT. Translating gives CASIREDTGELFF.